This entry features one T cell receptor (beta chain) sequence. The method was immunoSEQ multiplex PCR; TCRdb's version includes in-frame clones alone and lacks a portion of them. The table records 400,000 or so clones, roughly 90% of them present only once. These data belong to a study of blood T cell repertoires in COVID-19. As for the study in general: The analysed material was cDNA or gDNA that came from T cells, B-cell-depleted T cells, or PBMCs.

This CDR3 is built from 13 residues. V was clipped by 1 base and J by 5 bases, with 8 bases between them. CDR1 is LNHDA and CDR2 is SQIVND in the germline V gene (reference sequence). Source material: peripheral blood. This clonotype was sampled from a man aged 18 to 29 with COVID-19, enrolled during active disease. J is TRBJ1-1 and V is TRBV19; D remains ambiguous. The CDR3, as DNA: TGTGCCAGTAGTATAGGCGGGGTGACTGAAGCTTTCTTT. It translates to CASSIGGVTEAFF.